These 30 T cell receptor beta chains share one sample of origin, sequenced in a study of T-cell memory formation after mild COVID-19. TCRdb redid the calling of the 5' RACE reads with MiXCR, one entry per CDR3 protein. This table has 250,000 to 350,000 distinct CDR3 sequences, 15% to 20% appearing once. Sample: PBMCs or a T cell subset sorted from them (not recorded which). These receptors all come from a man aged 18-30 years who had mild COVID-19 (a few samples of this study predate the infection). Cell type and time point are not known.

This sequence joins TRBV7-6 and TRBJ2-3; the match to TRBD2 covers 9 bases. CDR1 is SGHVS, CDR2 FNYEAQ, per germline. The V segment lost 6 bases and the J segment 4 bases; nucleotides outside the gene matches: 8. The CDR3 loop spans 15 amino acids. CDR3 nucleotides: TGTGCCAGCAGGAGGCGGGGGGGCCTGTCAGATACGCAGTATTTT. Encoded protein: CASRRRGGLSDTQYF.

This chain joins TRBV6-2 or TRBV6-3 and TRBJ2-1; 7 bases map to TRBD2. Trimming took 5 bases from V and 3 from J; bases not matched to a gene: 7. The germline V gene has CDR1 MNHEY and CDR2 SVGEGT. This CDR3 is built from 15 residues. CDR3 nucleotide sequence: TGTGCCAGCAGTCCGGGACTATTCAACTACAATGAGCAGTTCTTC. Translated: CASSPGLFNYNEQFF.

The genes are TRBV21-1 and TRBJ2-7; TRBD1 is taken as the D call from the table, unchecked against the DNA. TRBV21-1 is reported as a pseudogene. This CDR3 has 12 residues. Written as DNA, the CDR3 is TGTGCCAGTCTTCCCGGGGGGTACGAGCAGTACGTC. Its translation: CASLPGGYEQYV.

The V and J genes are TRBV5-1 and TRBJ2-7; possible D gene TRBD1, 6 bases. This CDR3 contains 15 residues. Germline values: CDR1 SGHRS, CDR2 YFSETQ. Trimming left V 4 bases short and J 1 base short, with 15 bases between. DNA of the CDR3: TGCGCCAGCAGCGGAACAGGGTTGAAGTCCTACGAGCAGTACTTC. Its translation: CASSGTGLKSYEQYF.

V usage is TRBV20-1 and J usage is TRBJ2-7; 9 bases are a match to TRBD2. V dropped 6 bases and J dropped 1; count of bases not matched to a gene: 13. Germline V lookup: CDR1 DFQATT, CDR2 SNEGSKA (reference sequence). This CDR3 is built from 16 residues. The CDR3 loop reads CSAPGSGGLPSYEQYF. The CDR3 DNA reads TGCAGTGCCCCGGGGAGCGGGGGGTTACCGTCCTACGAGCAGTACTTC.

Written as DNA, the CDR3 is TGCGCCAGCAGCTTTGCCCCGGACAGGGGGGAACCCCAGCATTTT. Translated: CASSFAPDRGEPQHF. The chain carries TRBV5-1 and TRBJ1-5; 10 nucleotides match TRBD1. V was pared by 2 bases and J by 10 bases, with 9 bases of the junction left unmatched. Germline V lookup: CDR1 SGHRS, CDR2 YFSETQ. The length of the CDR3 is 15 residues.

This chain links TRBV29-1 with TRBJ2-1, with TRBD1 identical over 12 bases. The CDR3 has 16 residues. Losses at the gene ends were 0 bases for V and 7 bases for J; bases not matched to a gene: 7. Germline values: CDR1 SQVTM, CDR2 ANQGSEA. The CDR3 loop reads CSVEDGTGGFLNEQFF. CDR3 bases: TGCAGCGTTGAAGACGGGACAGGGGGCTTTTTAAATGAGCAGTTCTTC.

This clonotype was seen many times. The genes are TRBV5-1 and TRBJ1-1, with 11 bases lining up with TRBD1. Germline trimming cut 4 bases from V and 2 bases from J; bases unmatched to any gene: 1. CDR1 SGHRS and CDR2 YFSETQ come from the germline V gene. The CDR3 contains 14 residues. Written as DNA, the CDR3 is TGCGCCAGCAGCAGGACAGGGGGCAACACTGAAGCTTTCTTT. Protein: CASSRTGGNTEAFF.

This rearrangement joins TRBV3-1 to TRBJ1-3; D uncertain. Trimming took 0 bases from V and 0 from J, leaving 3 bases between them. The CDR3 is 14 residues long. Germline CDR1 LGHDT, CDR2 YNNKEL (reference sequence). The CDR3: CASSQDTSGNTIYF. As DNA, the CDR3 is TGTGCCAGCAGCCAAGATACCTCTGGAAACACCATATATTTT.

The genes are TRBV4-3 and TRBJ2-2, with no clear D. The CDR3 covers 16 residues. V was pared by 4 bases and J by 4 bases, with 16 bases between. Germline lookup yields CDR1 LGHNA and CDR2 YSLEER. CDR3 region: CASSPSPGLGTGELFF. For the CDR3, the DNA is TGCGCCAGCAGCCCCTCCCCCGGGCTCGGCACCGGGGAGCTGTTTTTT.

This clonotype was found once. This chain joins TRBV9 and TRBJ1-6; 8 bases agree with TRBD1. Germline loops: CDR1 SGDLS, CDR2 YYNGEE. This CDR3 spans 14 amino acids. Trimming at V came to 4 bases and at J to 7 bases, leaving 4 bases not matched to a gene. CDR3 DNA sequence: TGTGCCAGCAGCATCAGGGGGCTGAATTCACCCCTCCACTTT. Its protein is CASSIRGLNSPLHF.

The chain uses TRBV9 and TRBJ2-5, with 8 positions matching TRBD1. The ends lost 1 base at V and 4 bases at J; junction bases unmatched: 3. The CDR3 is 14 amino acids. Germline lookup yields CDR1 SGDLS and CDR2 YYNGEE. CDR3 region: CASSVWGTGETQYF. For the CDR3, the DNA is TGTGCCAGCAGCGTATGGGGGACAGGAGAGACCCAGTACTTC.

This clonotype was seen a handful of times. The chain carries TRBV18 and TRBJ1-1; D remains ambiguous. The ends were cut back, 4 bases at V and 4 bases at J, with 13 bases in the middle. There are 14 residues in the CDR3. CDR1 is KGHSH, CDR2 LQKENI, per germline. In DNA, the CDR3 is TGTGCCAGCTCACAACGTGGGGTTCTCACTGAAGCTTTCTTT. It encodes CASSQRGVLTEAFF.

The CDR3 protein is CSAIQGVTDTQYF. The DNA for the CDR3 is TGCAGTGCAATACAGGGGGTCACAGATACGCAGTATTTT. The V gene is TRBV20-1, the J gene TRBJ2-3, with TRBD1 matching over 8 bases. The CDR3 extends over 13 amino acids. Germline CDR1 and CDR2: DFQATT and SNEGSKA (reference sequence). Germline trimming cut 6 bases from V and 2 bases from J; bases unmatched to any gene: 4.

The genes are TRBV11-1 and TRBJ2-1; possibly TRBD2 for D (5 bases). Germline V gene sequence: CDR1 SGHAT, CDR2 FQDESV (reference sequence). Trimming stripped 0 bases from V and 11 bases from J, with 5 bases between. The CDR3 has 11 amino acids. The chain's CDR3 is CASSLAGKQFF. The CDR3 DNA reads TGTGCCAGCAGCTTAGCCGGGAAGCAGTTCTTC.

This clonotype was detected only a few times. This sequence joins TRBV9 and TRBJ2-3; no definite D call. The CDR3 length is 15 residues. CDR1 is SGDLS and CDR2 is YYNGEE in the germline V gene. With 3 bases removed from V and 2 bases from J, the gap between germline ends came to 13 bases. In DNA, the CDR3 is TGTGCCAGCAGCGCTGGACCCGCCCCCACAGATACGCAGTATTTT. Translation gives CASSAGPAPTDTQYF.

The sample holds a few counts of this clonotype. The chain employs TRBV6-6 and TRBJ2-7; D remains unclear. The CDR3 has 14 amino acids. Germline loops: CDR1 MNHNY, CDR2 SVGAGI (reference sequence). V was trimmed by 7 bases and J by 0 bases, leaving 13 bases between them. CDR3 in amino acids: CASMNPKSSYEQYF. The CDR3 nucleotides read TGTGCCAGCATGAACCCGAAAAGCTCCTACGAGCAGTACTTC.

V and J are TRBV6-5 and TRBJ1-4, with D tentatively TRBD1 (5 bases). Trimming took 0 bases from V and 8 from J, leaving 16 bases between them. The V gene's germline CDR1 is MNHEY and CDR2 SVGAGI. The CDR3 is 16 amino acids. CDR3 loop: CASSYSLSRVAEKLFF. CDR3 sequence (DNA): TGTGCCAGCAGTTACTCATTAAGCAGGGTTGCCGAAAAACTGTTTTTT.

V gene TRBV21-1 combines with J gene TRBJ1-3. TRBV21-1 is tagged as a pseudogene. The CDR3 runs 16 residues. The CDR3 region has the DNA TGTGCCAGCAGCAACTCCACGGACCGGCATCGAAACACCATATATTTT. Protein sequence: CASSNSTDRHRNTIYF.

The chain has TRBV29-1 and TRBJ1-2, with TRBD1 as a possible D gene (6 bases). The germline V gene has CDR1 SQVTM and CDR2 ANQGSEA. The CDR3 sequence is 14 residues long. The germline V and J ends were trimmed by 7 bases and 1 base, with 16 bases remaining between them. The DNA of the CDR3 is TGCAGCGCCGCGTGGGGGACAAATAACTATGGCTACACCTTC. It is translated as CSAAWGTNNYGYTF.

This clonotype was picked up one time. The rearrangement joins TRBV11-2 to TRBJ2-5; D is uncertain. V was trimmed by 2 bases and J by 1 base, leaving 8 bases between them. The germline V gene has CDR1 SGHAT and CDR2 FQNNGV. The CDR3 length is 14 residues. Here the CDR3 reads CASSLRHLQETQYF. CDR3 in DNA: TGTGCCAGCAGCTTAAGACACCTCCAAGAGACCCAGTACTTC.

The chain uses TRBV4-2 and TRBJ1-1, with D uncertain. There are 13 residues in the CDR3. Germline lookup yields CDR1 LGHNA and CDR2 YNFKEQ. With 4 bases removed from V and 6 bases from J, the gap between germline ends came to 12 bases. CDR3 sequence (DNA): TGTGCCAGCAGCCCGGACGGAGGGTCTGAAGCTTTCTTT. As protein: CASSPDGGSEAFF.

The chain joins TRBV7-2 to TRBJ1-4; tentatively, D is TRBD1 (5 bases). CDR1 and CDR2 from the germline V gene are SGHTA and FQGNSA. This CDR3 is built from 14 residues. Trimming stripped 4 bases from V and 6 bases from J, with 12 bases between. The CDR3 DNA sequence: TGTGCCAGCAGCTCCGGGACGACCTATGAAAAACTGTTTTTT. It yields the protein CASSSGTTYEKLFF.

The J gene is TRBJ1-6, the V gene TRBV29-1; no definite D call. Germline CDR1 SQVTM, CDR2 ANQGSEA. This CDR3 comprises 12 residues. V lost 7 bases, J lost 4 bases, and 8 bases lay in between. The CDR3 DNA reads as TGCAGCGCCGGAGATTATAATTCACCCCTCCACTTT. Amino acids: CSAGDYNSPLHF. Supplemented by reference TRBV29-1 and TRBJ1-6, the full variable domain reads SAVISQKPSRDICQRGTSLTIQCQVDSQVTMMFWYRQQPGQSLTLIATANQGSEATYESGFVIDKFPISRPNLTFSTLTVSNMSPEDSSIYLCSAGDYNSPLHFGNGTRLTVT.

This clonotype was detected many times. This sequence joins TRBV3-1 and TRBJ2-5; D may match TRBD1 or TRBD2 (6 bases each). The V end lost 4 bases, the J end lost 7 bases, and 13 bases lay between the germline ends. The CDR3 sequence is 13 residues long. CDR1 and CDR2 (germline): LGHDT, YNNKEL (reference sequence). CDR3 protein: CASSRRGMGTQYF. DNA for the CDR3: TGTGCCAGCAGCCGGAGGGGGATGGGGACCCAGTACTTC.

The chain combines TRBV11-2 with TRBJ2-4; D perhaps matches TRBD1 (6 bases). CDR3 size: 14 residues. Germline-derived CDR1 and CDR2 are SGHAT and FQNNGV. Trimming removed 4 bases at V and 5 bases at J, with 12 bases between. The DNA of the CDR3 is TGTGCCAGCAGCTGGCCCTGGACAGAAAACATTCAGTACTTC. As protein: CASSWPWTENIQYF.

This clonotype was picked up a small number of times. The J gene is TRBJ2-2, the V gene TRBV7-8; 11 bases agree with TRBD2. The germline V gene has CDR1 SGHVS and CDR2 FQNEAQ. This CDR3 has 19 amino acids. The ends lost 2 bases at V and 0 bases at J; junction bases unmatched: 8. CDR3 nucleotide sequence: TGTGCCAGCAGCTTAACTAGCGGGGGATCTAACGCGAACACCGGGGAGCTGTTTTTT. Its translation is CASSLTSGGSNANTGELFF. Full variable domain (remainder filled in from reference TRBV7-8 and TRBJ2-2): GAGVSQSPRYKVAKRGQDVALRCDPISGHVSLFWYQQALGQGPEFLTYFQNEAQLDKSGLPSDRFFAERPEGSVSTLKIQRTQQEDSAVYLCASSLTSGGSNANTGELFFGEGSRLTVL.

The V gene is TRBV11-2, the J gene TRBJ2-3; 8 bases line up with TRBD1. The germline gives CDR1 SGHAT, CDR2 FQNNGV. The CDR3 consists of 15 residues. V shed 1 base and J 5 bases; nucleotides not matched to a gene: 5. CDR3 in amino acids: CASSLAARGRDTQYF. CDR3 sequence (DNA): TGTGCCAGCAGCTTAGCGGCCAGGGGGCGAGATACGCAGTATTTT.

This clonotype has just a few counts. The CDR3 region is CASNLVQGAQGYTF. In DNA form, the CDR3 reads TGTGCCAGCAACCTGGTACAGGGGGCGCAGGGCTACACCTTC. This chain links TRBV12-3 or TRBV12-4 with TRBJ1-2; 9 positions agree with TRBD1. The CDR3 extends over 14 amino acids. Trimming at V came to 7 bases and at J to 8 bases, leaving 11 bases not matched to a gene.

This clonotype was seen more than once but under ten times. V usage is TRBV5-1 and J usage is TRBJ1-4; D gene uncertain. V lost 2 bases and J 8 bases, leaving 13 bases between the germline ends. Germline V gene data show CDR1 as SGHRS and CDR2 as YFSETQ. The CDR3 covers 14 residues. The CDR3 here is CASSFGATGEKLFF. Here the CDR3 DNA reads TGCGCCAGCAGCTTCGGAGCGACTGGAGAAAAACTGTTTTTT.